A selection of T cell receptor beta chains follows, all from one sample in a study of graft-versus-host responses after intestinal transplantation. Sequenced by immunoSEQ multiplex PCR; TCRdb stores in-frame clones only, minus some. The sample has roughly 120,000 clones, roughly 92% seen once. No antigen is known for these receptors. Specimen: unstimulated CD4+ T cells sorted from spleen or lymph node cells, collected before transplant. These receptors came from a human donor who was the organ donor for an intestinal transplant. Both conserved end residues are part of each CDR3. D genes are given only for firm matches. Clone sizes are given selectively: once, few, many, or a class where the clone is expanded.

abundance	d_gene	v_gene	j_gene	CDR3aa	CDR3nt
.	TRBD1	TRBV27	TRBJ1-2	CASSLTDRDRGYTF	TGTGCCAGCAGTCTCACCGACAGGGACAGAGGCTACACCTTC
.	.	TRBV30	TRBJ2-7	CAWSQGGRYEQYF	TGTGCCTGGAGTCAGGGGGGCCGCTACGAGCAGTACTTC
few	.	TRBV9	TRBJ2-1	CASSVDSLGGEQFF	TGTGCCAGCAGCGTAGACTCACTAGGGGGTGAGCAGTTCTTC
.	.	TRBV5-1	TRBJ1-4	CASSLGGQTNEKLFF	TGCGCCAGCAGCTTGGGGGGGCAGACCAATGAAAAACTGTTTTTT
.	.	TRBV6-1	TRBJ2-7	CASNIRAAEEQYF	TGTGCCAGCAACATTCGCGCGGCAGAAGAGCAGTACTTC
.	.	TRBV10-3	TRBJ2-1	CAISGTDYNEQFF	TGTGCCATCAGTGGGACTGACTACAATGAGCAGTTCTTC
.	.	TRBV6-5	TRBJ2-3	CASRWGVSGTDTQYF	TGTGCCAGCAGGTGGGGAGTGAGTGGCACAGATACGCAGTATTTT
.	.	TRBV4-3	TRBJ1-2	CASSQALGRGGGYGYTF	TGCGCCAGCAGCCAGGCCTTGGGGCGGGGCGGGGGCTATGGCTACACCTTC
.	.	TRBV6-5	TRBJ2-5	CASSYRGRETQYF	TGTGCCAGCAGTTATCGGGGGCGAGAGACCCAGTACTTC
.	.	TRBV4-1	TRBJ2-7	CASSQWGLLSYEQYF	TGCGCCAGCAGCCAGTGGGGCCTCCTCTCCTACGAGCAGTACTTC
.	TRBD2	TRBV19	TRBJ2-5	CASSIEGTTRQETQYF	TGCGCCAGTAGTATAGAGGGGACTACACGACAAGAGACCCAGTACTTC
.	.	TRBV6-1	TRBJ1-5	CASLTGYGNQPQHF	TGTGCCAGCCTTACAGGGTATGGGAATCAGCCCCAGCATTTT
.	.	TRBV2	TRBJ1-1	CASKGGRGPAGLRDTEAFF	TGTGCCAGCAAGGGGGGCAGGGGACCCGCGGGCCTAAGGGACACTGAAGCTTTCTTT
.	.	TRBV19	TRBJ2-2	CASRNTGELFF	TGTGCCAGTAGGAACACCGGGGAGCTGTTTTTT
.	TRBD1	TRBV18	TRBJ2-3	CASSPETGTDTQYF	TGTGCCAGCTCACCGGAGACAGGGACAGATACGCAGTATTTT
.	.	TRBV6-5	TRBJ1-5	CASSERESQHF	TGTGCCAGCAGTGAAAGGGAGTCCCAGCATTTT
.	.	TRBV28	TRBJ1-1	CASSFLARGPSTEAFF	TGTGCCAGCAGTTTCTTGGCCAGGGGACCGAGCACTGAAGCTTTCTTT
.	.	TRBV10-3	TRBJ1-5	CAISEGRDHYQPQHF	TGTGCCATCAGTGAAGGGAGAGATCACTATCAGCCCCAGCATTTT
.	TRBD2	TRBV6-5	TRBJ2-7	CASSRGLADEQYF	TGTGCCAGCAGTCGCGGACTAGCGGACGAGCAGTACTTC
.	.	TRBV7-2	TRBJ1-2	CASRYSGDYGYTF	TGTGCCAGCAGGTACTCCGGGGACTATGGCTACACCTTC
.	TRBD2	TRBV15	TRBJ2-2	CATRRTSGTGELFF	TGTGCCACCAGACGCACTAGCGGGACCGGGGAGCTGTTTTTT
.	TRBD1	TRBV19	TRBJ1-1	CASKRLTGGTEAFF	TGTGCCAGTAAACGACTGACAGGGGGCACTGAAGCTTTCTTT
.	.	TRBV6-5	TRBJ1-1	CASSSGGMDFF	TGTGCCAGCAGTAGTGGGGGAATGGATTTCTTT
.	.	TRBV7-9	TRBJ2-5	CASSLRTGFQETQYF	TGTGCCAGCAGCTTAAGGACGGGGTTCCAAGAGACCCAGTACTTC
.	TRBD2	TRBV5-1	TRBJ2-2	CASSLETASGSRELFF	TGCGCCAGCAGCTTGGAAACGGCTAGCGGGAGCAGGGAGCTGTTTTTT
.	.	TRBV10-1	TRBJ2-5	CASSESKIAQRGLGTQYF	TGCGCCAGCAGTGAGTCGAAGATTGCCCAGCGAGGTCTGGGGACCCAGTACTTC
.	TRBD2	TRBV18	TRBJ2-4	CASSPPGGGNIQYF	TGTGCCAGCTCACCGCCTGGGGGGGGGAACATTCAGTACTTC
once	.	TRBV6-5	TRBJ2-2	CASRPSTGTTGELFF	TGTGCCAGCAGGCCATCAACAGGGACCACCGGGGAGCTGTTTTTT